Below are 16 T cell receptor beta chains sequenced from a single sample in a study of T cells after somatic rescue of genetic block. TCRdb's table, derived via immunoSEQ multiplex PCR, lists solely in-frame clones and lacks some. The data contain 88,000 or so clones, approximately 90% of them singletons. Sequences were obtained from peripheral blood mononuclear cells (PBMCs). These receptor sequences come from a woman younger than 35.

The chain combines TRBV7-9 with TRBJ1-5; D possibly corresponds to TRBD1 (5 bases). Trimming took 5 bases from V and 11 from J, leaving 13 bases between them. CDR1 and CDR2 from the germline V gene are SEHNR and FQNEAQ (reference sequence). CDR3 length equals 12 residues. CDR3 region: CASSLQGTAQHF. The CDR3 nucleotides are TGTGCCAGCAGCCTCCAGGGAACAGCCCAGCATTTT.

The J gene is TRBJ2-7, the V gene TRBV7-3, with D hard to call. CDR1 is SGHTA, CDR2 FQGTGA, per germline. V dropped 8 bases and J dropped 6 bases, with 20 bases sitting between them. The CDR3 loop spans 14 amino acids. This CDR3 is CASRVTGQALEQYF. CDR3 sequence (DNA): TGTGCCAGCCGCGTTACCGGGCAGGCCCTCGAGCAGTACTTC.

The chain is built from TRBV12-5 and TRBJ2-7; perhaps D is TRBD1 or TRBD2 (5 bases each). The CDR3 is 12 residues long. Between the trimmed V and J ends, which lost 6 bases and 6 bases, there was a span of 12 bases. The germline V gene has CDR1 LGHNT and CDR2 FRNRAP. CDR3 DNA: TGTGCTAGTGGAAAGGGACCCCGCGAGCAGTACTTC. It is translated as CASGKGPREQYF.

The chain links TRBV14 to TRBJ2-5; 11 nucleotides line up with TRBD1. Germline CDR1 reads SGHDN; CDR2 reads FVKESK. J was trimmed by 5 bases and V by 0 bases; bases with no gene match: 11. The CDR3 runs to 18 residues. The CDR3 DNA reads TGTGCCAGCAGCCAAGAAGATGCCTGGACAGGGGGCCTGGAGACCCAGTACTTC. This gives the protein CASSQEDAWTGGLETQYF. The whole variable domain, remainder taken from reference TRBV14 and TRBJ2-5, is EAGVTQFPSHSVIEKGQTVTLRCDPISGHDNLYWYRRVMGKEIKFLLHFVKESKQDESGMPNNRFLAERTGGTYSTLKVQPAELEDSGVYFCASSQEDAWTGGLETQYFGPGTRLLVL.

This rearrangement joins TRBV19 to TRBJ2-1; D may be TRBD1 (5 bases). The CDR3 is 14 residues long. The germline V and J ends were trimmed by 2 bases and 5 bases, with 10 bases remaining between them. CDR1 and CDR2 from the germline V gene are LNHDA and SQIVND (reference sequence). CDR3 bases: TGTGCCAGTAGTATATGGGGCCAGAACAATGAGCAGTTCTTC. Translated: CASSIWGQNNEQFF.

CDR3 sequence reads: CASRSLAGLIDTQYF. CDR3 DNA sequence: TGTGCCAGTAGGTCTCTAGCGGGATTGATAGATACGCAGTATTTT. This rearrangement joins TRBV19 to TRBJ2-3; 9 positions match TRBD2. The CDR3 runs to 15 residues. CDR1 and CDR2 (germline): LNHDA, SQIVND (reference sequence). V shed 6 bases and J 5 bases; nucleotides not matched to a gene: 9.

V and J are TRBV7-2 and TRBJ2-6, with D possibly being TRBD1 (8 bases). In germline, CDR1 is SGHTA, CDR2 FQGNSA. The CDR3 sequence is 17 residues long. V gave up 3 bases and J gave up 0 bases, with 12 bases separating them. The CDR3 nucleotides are TGTGCCAGCAGCTTGAACAGGGGGGGCTCTGGGGCCAACGTCCTGACTTTC. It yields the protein CASSLNRGGSGANVLTF.

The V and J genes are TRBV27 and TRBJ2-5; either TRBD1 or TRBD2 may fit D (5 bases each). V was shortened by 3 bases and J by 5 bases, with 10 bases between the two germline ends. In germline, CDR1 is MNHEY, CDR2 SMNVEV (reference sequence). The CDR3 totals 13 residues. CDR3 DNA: TGTGCCAGCAGTTTGGGGGTAGGGGAGACCCAGTACTTC. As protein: CASSLGVGETQYF.

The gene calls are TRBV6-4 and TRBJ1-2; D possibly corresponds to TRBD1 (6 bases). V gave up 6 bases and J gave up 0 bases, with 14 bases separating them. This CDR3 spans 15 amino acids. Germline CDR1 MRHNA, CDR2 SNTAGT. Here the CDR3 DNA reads TGTGCCAGCAGCCGTCGGGAGGGGGCTAACTATGGCTACACCTTC. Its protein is CASSRREGANYGYTF.

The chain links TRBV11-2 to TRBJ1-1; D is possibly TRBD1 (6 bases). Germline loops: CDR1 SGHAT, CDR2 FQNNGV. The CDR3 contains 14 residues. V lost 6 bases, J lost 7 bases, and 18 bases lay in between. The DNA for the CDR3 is TGTGCCAGCAGAAACCCGGGACAAACTTATGAAGCTTTCTTT. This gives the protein CASRNPGQTYEAFF.

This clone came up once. CDR3 region: CASSLGQGWTEAFF. The CDR3 bases are TGTGCCAGCAGCTTAGGACAGGGGTGGACTGAAGCTTTCTTT. The chain uses TRBV7-8 and TRBJ1-1, with 8 nucleotides matching TRBD1. Germline CDR1 reads SGHVS; CDR2 reads FQNEAQ. V lost 1 base and J lost 5; bases outside the gene matches: 3. This CDR3 is built from 14 residues.

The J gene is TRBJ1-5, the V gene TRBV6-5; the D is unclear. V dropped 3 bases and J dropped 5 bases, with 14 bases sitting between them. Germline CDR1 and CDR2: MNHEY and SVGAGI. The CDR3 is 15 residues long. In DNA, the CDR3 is TGTGCCAGCAGTTATTCTCCCCCCGGCCATCAGCCCCAGCATTTT. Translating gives CASSYSPPGHQPQHF.

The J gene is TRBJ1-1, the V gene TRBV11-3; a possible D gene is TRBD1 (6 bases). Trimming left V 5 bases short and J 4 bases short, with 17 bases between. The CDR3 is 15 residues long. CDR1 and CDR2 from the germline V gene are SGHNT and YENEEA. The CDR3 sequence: CASSHSGVVATEAFF. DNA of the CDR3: TGTGCCAGCAGCCACTCAGGGGTAGTCGCCACTGAAGCTTTCTTT.

For the CDR3, the DNA is TGTGCCAGTAGTATGGATCCGGGAGCGGTCGGGGAGCTGTTTTTT. Its translation is CASSMDPGAVGELFF. The V gene is TRBV19, the J gene TRBJ2-2; possible D gene TRBD2, 6 bases. Germline V CDR1 and CDR2: LNHDA, SQIVND (reference sequence). The CDR3 runs to 15 residues. Trimming left V 3 bases short and J 7 bases short, with 15 bases between.

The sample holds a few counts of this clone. CDR3 nucleotide sequence: TGTGCCTGGAGTGTTATAAGCAACACTGAAGCTTTCTTT. Protein product: CAWSVISNTEAFF. The chain links TRBV30 to TRBJ1-1; D not certain. CDR1 and CDR2 (germline): GTSNPN, SVGIG (reference sequence). Trimming cost V 0 bases and J 2 bases, with 7 bases left between them. The CDR3 extends over 13 amino acids.

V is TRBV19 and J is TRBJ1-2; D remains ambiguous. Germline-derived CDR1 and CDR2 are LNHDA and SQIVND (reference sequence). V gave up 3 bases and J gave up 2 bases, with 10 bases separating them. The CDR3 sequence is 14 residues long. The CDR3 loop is CASSMVIRNYGYTF. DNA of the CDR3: TGTGCCAGTAGTATGGTGATCCGGAACTATGGCTACACCTTC.